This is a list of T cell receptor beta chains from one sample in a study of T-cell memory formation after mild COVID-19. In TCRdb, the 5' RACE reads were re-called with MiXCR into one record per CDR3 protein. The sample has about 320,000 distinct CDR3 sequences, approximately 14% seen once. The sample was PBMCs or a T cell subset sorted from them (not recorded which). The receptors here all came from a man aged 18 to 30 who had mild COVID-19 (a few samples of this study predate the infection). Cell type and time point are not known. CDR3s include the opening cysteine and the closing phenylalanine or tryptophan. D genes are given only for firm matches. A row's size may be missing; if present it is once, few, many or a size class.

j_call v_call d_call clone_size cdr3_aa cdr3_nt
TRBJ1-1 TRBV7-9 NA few CASSSNADRNTEAFF TGTGCCAGCAGCTCGAATGCGGACAGGAACACTGAAGCTTTCTTT
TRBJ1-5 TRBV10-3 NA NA CAISEREQPQHF TGTGCCATCAGTGAGAGGGAGCAGCCCCAGCATTTT
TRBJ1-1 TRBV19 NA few CASRSGWTEAFF TGTGCCAGTAGGTCAGGGTGGACTGAAGCTTTCTTT
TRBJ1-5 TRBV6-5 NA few CASSPRGLNQPQHF TGTGCCAGCAGTCCCCGGGGTCTCAATCAGCCCCAGCATTTT
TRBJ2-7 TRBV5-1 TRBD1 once CASSPGQGLAAYEQYF TGCGCCAGCAGCCCCGGACAGGGCCTAGCCGCCTACGAGCAGTACTTC
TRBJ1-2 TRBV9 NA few CASSVGQGTNYGYTF TGTGCCAGCAGCGTAGGGCAGGGGACTAACTATGGCTACACCTTC
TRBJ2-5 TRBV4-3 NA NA CASSQIRGGTQYF TGCGCCAGCAGCCAAATCAGGGGAGGGACCCAGTACTTC
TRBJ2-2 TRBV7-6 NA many CASSLNIGDTAGELFF TGTGCCAGCAGCTTAAATATTGGGGACACGGCCGGGGAGCTGTTTTTT
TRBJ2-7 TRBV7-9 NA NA CASSDGRGSLGEQYF TGTGCCAGCAGCGACGGCAGGGGATCCCTCGGGGAGCAGTACTTC
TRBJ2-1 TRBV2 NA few CASREGTYEQFF TGTGCCAGCAGGGAAGGGACCTATGAGCAGTTCTTC
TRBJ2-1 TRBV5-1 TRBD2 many CASSLGSRGGYNEQFF TGCGCCAGCAGCTTGGGCTCGCGGGGGGGATACAATGAGCAGTTCTTC
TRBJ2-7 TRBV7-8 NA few CASSLDFLGGGEQYF TGTGCCAGCAGCTTAGATTTTTTGGGGGGTGGTGAGCAGTACTTC
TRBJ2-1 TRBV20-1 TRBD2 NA CSAPELAGGPGEQFF TGCAGTGCTCCGGAACTAGCGGGGGGGCCGGGTGAGCAGTTCTTC
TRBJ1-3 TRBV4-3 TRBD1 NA CASRGTVGSGNTIYF TGCGCCAGCCGCGGGACAGTCGGCTCTGGAAACACCATATATTTT
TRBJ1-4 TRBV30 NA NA CAWSEGTGILEKLFF TGTGCCTGGAGCGAAGGGACGGGGATTTTGGAAAAACTGTTTTTT
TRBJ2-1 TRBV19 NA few CASSIILEDEQFF TGTGCCAGTAGTATTATACTAGAGGATGAGCAGTTCTTC
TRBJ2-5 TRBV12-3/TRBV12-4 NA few CASAWRETQYF TGTGCCAGCGCATGGAGGGAGACCCAGTACTTC
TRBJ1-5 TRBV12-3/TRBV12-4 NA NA CASSPSGPLNQPQHF TGTGCCAGCAGTCCTTCGGGACCGCTTAATCAGCCCCAGCATTTT
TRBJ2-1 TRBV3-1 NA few CASSQSRVEQFF TGTGCCAGCAGCCAGAGCCGGGTTGAGCAGTTCTTC
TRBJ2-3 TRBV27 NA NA CASSPPPWDTQYF TGTGCCAGCAGTCCGCCCCCGTGGGATACGCAGTATTTT
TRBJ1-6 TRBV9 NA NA CASSPRLEGWNSPLHF TGTGCCAGCAGCCCCCGGTTGGAGGGTTGGAATTCACCCCTCCACTTT
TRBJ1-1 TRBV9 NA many CASSVSGMNTEAFF TGTGCCAGCAGCGTATCCGGAATGAACACTGAAGCTTTCTTT
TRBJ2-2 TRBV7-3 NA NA CASRQLGGNTGELFF TGTGCCAGCAGACAACTGGGGGGAAACACCGGGGAGCTGTTTTTT
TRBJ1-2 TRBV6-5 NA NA CASRPFRGIYGYTF TGTGCCAGCAGACCCTTCCGGGGTATCTATGGCTACACCTTC
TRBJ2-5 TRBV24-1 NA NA CATSDLRRDGQETQYF TGTGCCACCAGTGATTTGCGCCGGGACGGCCAAGAGACCCAGTACTTC
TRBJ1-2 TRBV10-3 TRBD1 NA CAIKWTGGSNYGYTF TGTGCCATCAAATGGACAGGGGGTTCTAACTATGGCTACACCTTC
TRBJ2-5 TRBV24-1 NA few CATSDTSRETQYF TGTGCCACCAGCGATACTAGCCGTGAGACCCAGTACTTC
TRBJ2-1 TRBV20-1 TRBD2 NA CSARPLAGGPRTPNEQFF TGCAGTGCTAGGCCGCTAGCGGGGGGGCCGCGCACTCCGAATGAGCAGTTCTTC
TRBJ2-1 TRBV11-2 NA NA CASSLRLGGNEQFF TGTGCCAGCAGCTTAAGGCTAGGGGGCAATGAGCAGTTCTTC
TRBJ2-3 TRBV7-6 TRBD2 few CASSYEPWASGGESTDTQYF TGTGCCAGCAGCTACGAACCCTGGGCTAGCGGGGGCGAAAGCACAGATACGCAGTATTTT
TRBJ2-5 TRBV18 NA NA CASSPKVDETQYF TGTGCCAGCTCACCCAAGGTCGATGAGACCCAGTACTTC
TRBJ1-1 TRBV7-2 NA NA CASRFDSPLNTEAFF TGTGCCAGCAGGTTTGACAGCCCCCTGAACACTGAAGCTTTCTTT
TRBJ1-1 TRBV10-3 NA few CAISESGLAEAFF TGTGCCATCAGTGAGTCTGGGTTGGCTGAAGCTTTCTTT
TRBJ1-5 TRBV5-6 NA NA CASSSGVSNQPQHF TGTGCCAGCAGCTCGGGTGTAAGCAATCAGCCCCAGCATTTT
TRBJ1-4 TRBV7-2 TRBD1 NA CASSARQGSEKLFF TGTGCCAGCAGCGCCCGACAGGGGAGTGAAAAACTGTTTTTT
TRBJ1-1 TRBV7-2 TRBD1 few CASSLQPGTGNTEAFF TGTGCCAGCAGCTTACAACCTGGGACAGGGAACACTGAAGCTTTCTTT
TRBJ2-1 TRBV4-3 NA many CASSHLDNGRNEQFF TGCGCCAGCAGCCATCTGGACAACGGGAGAAATGAGCAGTTCTTC
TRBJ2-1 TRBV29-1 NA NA CSVDSREAGDEQFF TGCAGCGTTGACTCGCGGGAAGCAGGGGATGAGCAGTTCTTC
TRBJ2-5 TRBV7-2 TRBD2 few CASSATSGGKETQYF TGTGCCAGCAGCGCCACTAGCGGGGGGAAAGAGACCCAGTACTTC
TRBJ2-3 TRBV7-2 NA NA CASSSGRGDTQYF TGTGCCAGCAGCTCGGGACGGGGAGACACGCAGTATTTT
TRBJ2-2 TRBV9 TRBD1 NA CASSPNRQGVNGELFF TGTGCCAGCAGCCCAAATCGACAGGGGGTGAACGGGGAGCTGTTTTTT